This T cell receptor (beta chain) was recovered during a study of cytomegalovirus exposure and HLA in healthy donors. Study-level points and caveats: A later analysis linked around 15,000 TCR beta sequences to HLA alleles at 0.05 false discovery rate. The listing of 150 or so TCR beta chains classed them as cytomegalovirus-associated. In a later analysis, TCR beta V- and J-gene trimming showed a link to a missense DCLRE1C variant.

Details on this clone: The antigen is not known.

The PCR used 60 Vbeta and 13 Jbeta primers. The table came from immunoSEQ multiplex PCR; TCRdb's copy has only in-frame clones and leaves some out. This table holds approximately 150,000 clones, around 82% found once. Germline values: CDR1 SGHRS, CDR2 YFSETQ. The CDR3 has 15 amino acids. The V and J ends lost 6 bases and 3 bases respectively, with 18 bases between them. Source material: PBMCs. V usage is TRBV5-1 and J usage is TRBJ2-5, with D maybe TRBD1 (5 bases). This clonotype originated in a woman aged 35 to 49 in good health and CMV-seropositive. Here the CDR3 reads CASTKAGRGEETQYF. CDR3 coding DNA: TGCGCCAGCACCAAGGCAGGGCGCGGAGAAGAGACCCAGTACTTC.